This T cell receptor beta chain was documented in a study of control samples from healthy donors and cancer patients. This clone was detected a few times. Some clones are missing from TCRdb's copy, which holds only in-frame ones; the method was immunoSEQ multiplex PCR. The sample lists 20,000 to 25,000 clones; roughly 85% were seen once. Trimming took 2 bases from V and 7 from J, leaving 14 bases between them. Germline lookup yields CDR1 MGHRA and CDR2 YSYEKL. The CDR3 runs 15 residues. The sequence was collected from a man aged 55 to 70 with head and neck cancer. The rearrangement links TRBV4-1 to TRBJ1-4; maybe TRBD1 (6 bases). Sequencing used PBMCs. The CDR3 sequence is CASSQHMGAGEKLFF. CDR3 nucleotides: TGCGCCAGCAGCCAACATATGGGGGCGGGTGAAAAACTGTTTTTT.